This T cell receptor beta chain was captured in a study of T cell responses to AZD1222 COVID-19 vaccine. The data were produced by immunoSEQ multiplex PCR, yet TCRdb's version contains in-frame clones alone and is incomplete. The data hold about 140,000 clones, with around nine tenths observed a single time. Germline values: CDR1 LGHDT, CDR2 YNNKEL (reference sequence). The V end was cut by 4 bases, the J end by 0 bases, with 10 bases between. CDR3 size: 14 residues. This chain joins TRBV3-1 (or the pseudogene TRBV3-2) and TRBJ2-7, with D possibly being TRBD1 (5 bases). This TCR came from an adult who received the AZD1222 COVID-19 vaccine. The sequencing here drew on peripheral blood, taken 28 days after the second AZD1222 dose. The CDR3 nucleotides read TGTGCCAGCAGCCCGACAGTCAGCTCCTACGAGCAGTACTTC. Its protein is CASSPTVSSYEQYF.